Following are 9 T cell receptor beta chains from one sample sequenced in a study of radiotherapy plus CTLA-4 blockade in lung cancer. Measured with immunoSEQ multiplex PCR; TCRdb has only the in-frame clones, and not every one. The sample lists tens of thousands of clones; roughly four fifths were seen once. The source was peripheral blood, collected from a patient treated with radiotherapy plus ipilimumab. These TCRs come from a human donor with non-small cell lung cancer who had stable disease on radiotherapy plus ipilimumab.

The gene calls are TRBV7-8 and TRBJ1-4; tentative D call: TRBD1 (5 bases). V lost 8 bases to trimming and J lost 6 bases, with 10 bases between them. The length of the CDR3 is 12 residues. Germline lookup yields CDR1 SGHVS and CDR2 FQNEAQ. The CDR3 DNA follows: TGTGCCAGCCGACAGAACGATGAAAAACTGTTTTTT. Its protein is CASRQNDEKLFF.

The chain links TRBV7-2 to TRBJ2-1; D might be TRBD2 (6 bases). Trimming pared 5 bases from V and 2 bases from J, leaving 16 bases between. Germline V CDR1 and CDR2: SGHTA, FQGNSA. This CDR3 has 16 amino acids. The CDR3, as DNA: TGTGCCAGCAGCCCGAGGGCGCGGGGCACCTACAATGAGCAGTTCTTC. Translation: CASSPRARGTYNEQFF.

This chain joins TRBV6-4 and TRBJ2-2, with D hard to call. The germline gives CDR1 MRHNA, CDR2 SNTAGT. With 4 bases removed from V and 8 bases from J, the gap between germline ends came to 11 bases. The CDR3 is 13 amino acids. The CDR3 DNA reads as TGTGCCAGCAGTGCCTCCCAACCAGGGGAGCTGTTTTTT. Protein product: CASSASQPGELFF.

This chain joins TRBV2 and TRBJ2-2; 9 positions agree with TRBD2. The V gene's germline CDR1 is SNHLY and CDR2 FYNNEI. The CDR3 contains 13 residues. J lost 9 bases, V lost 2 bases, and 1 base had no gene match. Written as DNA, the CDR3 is TGTGCCAGCAGTGAACTAGCGGGATGGGAGCTGTTTTTT. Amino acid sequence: CASSELAGWELFF. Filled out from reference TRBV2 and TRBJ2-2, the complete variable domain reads EPEVTQTPSHQVTQMGQEVILRCVPISNHLYFYWYRQILGQKVEFLVSFYNNEISEKSEIFDDQFSVERPDGSNFTLKIRSTKLEDSAMYFCASSELAGWELFFGEGSRLTVL.

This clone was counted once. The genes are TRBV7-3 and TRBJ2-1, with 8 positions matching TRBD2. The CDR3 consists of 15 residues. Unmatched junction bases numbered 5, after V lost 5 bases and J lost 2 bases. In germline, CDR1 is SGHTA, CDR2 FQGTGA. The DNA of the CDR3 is TGTGCCAGCAGCCCTATAGCGGGGCCCTACAATGAGCAGTTCTTC. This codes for CASSPIAGPYNEQFF.

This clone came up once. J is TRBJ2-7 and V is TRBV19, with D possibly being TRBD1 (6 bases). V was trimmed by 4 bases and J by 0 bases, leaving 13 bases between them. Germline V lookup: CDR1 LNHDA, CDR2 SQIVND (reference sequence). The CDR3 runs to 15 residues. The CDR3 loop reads CASSTAGTHSYEQYF. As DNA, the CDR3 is TGTGCCAGTAGTACGGCCGGGACACACTCCTACGAGCAGTACTTC.

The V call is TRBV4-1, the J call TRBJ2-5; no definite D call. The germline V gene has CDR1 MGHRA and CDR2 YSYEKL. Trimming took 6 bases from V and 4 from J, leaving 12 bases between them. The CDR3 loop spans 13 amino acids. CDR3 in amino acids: CASSSSVPETQYF. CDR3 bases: TGCGCCAGCAGTTCCTCAGTCCCAGAGACCCAGTACTTC.

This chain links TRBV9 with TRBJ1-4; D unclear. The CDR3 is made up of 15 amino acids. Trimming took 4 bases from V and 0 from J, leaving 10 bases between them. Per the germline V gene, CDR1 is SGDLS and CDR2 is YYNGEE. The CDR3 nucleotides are TGTGCCAGCAGCCCCAGAGGCGCAACTAATGAAAAACTGTTTTTT. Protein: CASSPRGATNEKLFF.

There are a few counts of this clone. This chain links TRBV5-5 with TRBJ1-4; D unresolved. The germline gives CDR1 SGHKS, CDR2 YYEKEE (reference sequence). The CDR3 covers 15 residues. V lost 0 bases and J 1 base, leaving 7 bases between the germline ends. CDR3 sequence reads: CASSLDGETNEKLFF. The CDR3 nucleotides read TGTGCCAGCAGCTTGGACGGAGAAACTAATGAAAAACTGTTTTTT. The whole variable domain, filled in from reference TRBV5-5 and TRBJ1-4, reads DAGVTQSPTHLIKTRGQQVTLRCSPISGHKSVSWYQQVLGQGPQFIFQYYEKEERGRGNFPDRFSARQFPNYSSELNVNALLLGDSALYLCASSLDGETNEKLFFGSGTQLSVL.